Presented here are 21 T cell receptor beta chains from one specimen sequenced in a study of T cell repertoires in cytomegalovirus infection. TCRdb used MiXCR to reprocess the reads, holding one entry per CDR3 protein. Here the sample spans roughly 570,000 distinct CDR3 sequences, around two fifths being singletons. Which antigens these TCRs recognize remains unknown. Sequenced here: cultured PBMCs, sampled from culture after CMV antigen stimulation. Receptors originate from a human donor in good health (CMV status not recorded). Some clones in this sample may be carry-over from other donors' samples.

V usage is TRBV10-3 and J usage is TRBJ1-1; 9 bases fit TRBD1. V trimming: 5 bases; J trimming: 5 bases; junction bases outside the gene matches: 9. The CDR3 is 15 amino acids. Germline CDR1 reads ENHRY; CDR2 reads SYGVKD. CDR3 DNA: TGTGCCATCAGTAAGGTAGTGACAGGGGGTACTGAAGCTTTCTTT. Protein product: CAISKVVTGGTEAFF.

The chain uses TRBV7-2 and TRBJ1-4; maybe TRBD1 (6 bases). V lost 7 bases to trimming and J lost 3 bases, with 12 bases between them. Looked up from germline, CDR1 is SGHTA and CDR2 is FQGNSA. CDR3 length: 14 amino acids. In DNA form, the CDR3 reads TGTGCCAGCAAAACAGGGATGGCTAATGAAAAACTGTTTTTT. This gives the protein CASKTGMANEKLFF.

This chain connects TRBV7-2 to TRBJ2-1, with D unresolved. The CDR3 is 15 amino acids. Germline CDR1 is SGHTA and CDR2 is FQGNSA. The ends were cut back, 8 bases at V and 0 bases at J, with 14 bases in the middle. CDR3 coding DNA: TGTGCCAGCGCGCCCAAAACAGACTCCTACAATGAGCAGTTCTTC. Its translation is CASAPKTDSYNEQFF.

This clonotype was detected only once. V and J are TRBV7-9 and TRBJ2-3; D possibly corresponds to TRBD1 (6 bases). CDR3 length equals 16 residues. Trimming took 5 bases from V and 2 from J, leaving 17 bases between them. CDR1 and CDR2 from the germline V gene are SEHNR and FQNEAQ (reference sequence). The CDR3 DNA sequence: TGTGCCAGCAGCCCACGGGACACAGGCACCACAGATACGCAGTATTTT. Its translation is CASSPRDTGTTDTQYF. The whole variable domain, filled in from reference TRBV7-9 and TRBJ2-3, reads DTGVSQNPRHKITKRGQNVTFRCDPISEHNRLYWYRQTLGQGPEFLTYFQNEAQLEKSRLLSDRFSAERPKGSFSTLEIQRTEQGDSAMYLCASSPRDTGTTDTQYFGPGTRLTVL.

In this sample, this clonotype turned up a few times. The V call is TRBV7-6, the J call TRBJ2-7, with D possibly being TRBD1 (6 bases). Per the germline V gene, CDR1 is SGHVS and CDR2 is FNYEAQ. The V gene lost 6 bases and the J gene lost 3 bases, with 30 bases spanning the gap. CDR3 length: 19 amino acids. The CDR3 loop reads CASSSIGGPGQKGGYEQYF. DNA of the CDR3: TGTGCCAGCAGTTCGATTGGGGGTCCGGGACAAAAAGGGGGCTACGAGCAGTACTTC.

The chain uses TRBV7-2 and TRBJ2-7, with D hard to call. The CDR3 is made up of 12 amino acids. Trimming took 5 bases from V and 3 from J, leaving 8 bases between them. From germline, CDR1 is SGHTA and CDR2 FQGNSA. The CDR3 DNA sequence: TGTGCCAGCAGCCCGGTCAACTACGAGCAGTACTTC. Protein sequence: CASSPVNYEQYF.

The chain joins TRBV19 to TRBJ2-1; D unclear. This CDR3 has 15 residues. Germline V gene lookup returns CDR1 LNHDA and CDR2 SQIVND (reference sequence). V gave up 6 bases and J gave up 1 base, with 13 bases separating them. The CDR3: CASRKIMESYNEQFF. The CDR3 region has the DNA TGTGCCAGTAGGAAGATCATGGAATCCTACAATGAGCAGTTCTTC. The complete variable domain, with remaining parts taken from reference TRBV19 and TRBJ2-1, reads DGGITQSPKYLFRKEGQNVTLSCEQNLNHDAMYWYRQDPGQGLRLIYYSQIVNDFQKGDIAEGYSVSREKKESFPLTVTSAQKNPTAFYLCASRKIMESYNEQFFGPGTRLTVL.

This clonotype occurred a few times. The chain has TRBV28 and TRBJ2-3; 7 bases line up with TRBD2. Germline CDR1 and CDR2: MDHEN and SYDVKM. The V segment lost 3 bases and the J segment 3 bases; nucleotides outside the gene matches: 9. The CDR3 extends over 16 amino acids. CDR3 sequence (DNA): TGTGCCAGCAGTTTTTGGCCTAGCGGACAAACAGATACGCAGTATTTT. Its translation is CASSFWPSGQTDTQYF.

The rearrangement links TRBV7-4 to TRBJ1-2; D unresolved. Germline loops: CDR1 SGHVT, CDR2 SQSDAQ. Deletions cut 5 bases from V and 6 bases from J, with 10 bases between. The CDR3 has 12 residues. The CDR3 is CASSPSPDGYTF. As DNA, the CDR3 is TGTGCCAGCAGCCCCTCGCCCGATGGCTACACCTTC.

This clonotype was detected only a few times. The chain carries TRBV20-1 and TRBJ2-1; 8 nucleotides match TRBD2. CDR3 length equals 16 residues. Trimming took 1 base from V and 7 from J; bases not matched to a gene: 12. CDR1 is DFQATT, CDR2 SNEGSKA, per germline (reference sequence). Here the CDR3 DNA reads TGCAGTGCTAGAGCGAGAGGCGGGAGGCGGGAAAATGAGCAGTTCTTC. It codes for CSARARGGRRENEQFF.

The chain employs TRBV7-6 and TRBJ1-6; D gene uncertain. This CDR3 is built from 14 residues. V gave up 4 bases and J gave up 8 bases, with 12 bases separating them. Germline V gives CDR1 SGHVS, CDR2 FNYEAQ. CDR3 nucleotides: TGTGCCAGCAGCTCCCCTGGTTGGTATTCACCCCTCCACTTT. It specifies CASSSPGWYSPLHF.

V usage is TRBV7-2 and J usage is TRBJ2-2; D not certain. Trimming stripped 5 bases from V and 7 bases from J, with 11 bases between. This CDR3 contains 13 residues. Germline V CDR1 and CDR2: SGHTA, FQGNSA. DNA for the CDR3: TGTGCCAGCAGCCCTTTAGAGCTCGGGGAGCTGTTTTTT. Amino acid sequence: CASSPLELGELFF.

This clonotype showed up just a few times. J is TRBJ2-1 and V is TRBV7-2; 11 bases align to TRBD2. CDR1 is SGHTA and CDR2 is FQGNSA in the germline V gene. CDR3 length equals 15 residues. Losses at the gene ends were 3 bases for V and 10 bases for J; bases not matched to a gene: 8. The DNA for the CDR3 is TGTGCCAGCAGCTTTCAGGGACTAGCGGCCTTAGAGCAGTTCTTC. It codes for CASSFQGLAALEQFF.

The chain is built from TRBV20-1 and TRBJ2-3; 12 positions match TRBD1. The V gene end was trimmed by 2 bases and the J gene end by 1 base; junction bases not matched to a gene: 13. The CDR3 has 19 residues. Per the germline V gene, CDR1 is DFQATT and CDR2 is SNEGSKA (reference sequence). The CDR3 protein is CSARQTPGQGARGTDTQYF. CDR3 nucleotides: TGCAGTGCTAGACAAACACCGGGACAGGGGGCGCGGGGCACAGATACGCAGTATTTT.

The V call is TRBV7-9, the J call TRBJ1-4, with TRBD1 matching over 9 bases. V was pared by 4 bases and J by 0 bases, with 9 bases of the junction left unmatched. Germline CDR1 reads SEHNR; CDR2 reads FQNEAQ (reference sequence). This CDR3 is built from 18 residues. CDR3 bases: TGTGCCAGCAGCTCGGGACAGGGAAGGACTACAACTAATGAAAAACTGTTTTTT. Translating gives CASSSGQGRTTTNEKLFF.

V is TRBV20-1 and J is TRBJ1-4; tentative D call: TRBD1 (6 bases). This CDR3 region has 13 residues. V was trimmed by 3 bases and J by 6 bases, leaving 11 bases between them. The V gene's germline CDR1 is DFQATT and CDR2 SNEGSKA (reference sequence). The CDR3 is CSASGGGDEKLFF. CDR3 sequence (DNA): TGCAGTGCTAGTGGCGGGGGCGATGAAAAACTGTTTTTT.

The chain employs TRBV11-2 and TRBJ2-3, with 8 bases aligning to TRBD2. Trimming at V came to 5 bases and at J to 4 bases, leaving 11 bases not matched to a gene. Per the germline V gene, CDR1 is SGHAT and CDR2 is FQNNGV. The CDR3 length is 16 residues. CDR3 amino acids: CASSRGLAGTSDTQYF. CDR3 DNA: TGTGCCAGCAGCCGCGGTTTAGCGGGAACCTCAGATACGCAGTATTTT.

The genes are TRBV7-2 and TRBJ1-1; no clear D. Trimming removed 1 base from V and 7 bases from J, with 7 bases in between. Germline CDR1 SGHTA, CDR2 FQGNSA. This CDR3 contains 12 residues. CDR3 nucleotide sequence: TGTGCCAGCAGCTTAGAGGAGGTTGAAGCTTTCTTT. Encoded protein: CASSLEEVEAFF.

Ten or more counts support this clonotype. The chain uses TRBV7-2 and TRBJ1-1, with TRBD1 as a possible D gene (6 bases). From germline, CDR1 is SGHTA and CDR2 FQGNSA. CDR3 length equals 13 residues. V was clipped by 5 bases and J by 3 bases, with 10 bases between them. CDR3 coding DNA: TGTGCCAGCAGCCGCGGACAGTACACTGAAGCTTTCTTT. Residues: CASSRGQYTEAFF. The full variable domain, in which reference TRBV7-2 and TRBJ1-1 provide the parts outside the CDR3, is GAGVSQSPSNKVTEKGKDVELRCDPISGHTALYWYRQSLGQGLEFLIYFQGNSAPDKSGLPSDRFSAERTGGSVSTLTIQRTQQEDSAVYLCASSRGQYTEAFFGQGTRLTVV.

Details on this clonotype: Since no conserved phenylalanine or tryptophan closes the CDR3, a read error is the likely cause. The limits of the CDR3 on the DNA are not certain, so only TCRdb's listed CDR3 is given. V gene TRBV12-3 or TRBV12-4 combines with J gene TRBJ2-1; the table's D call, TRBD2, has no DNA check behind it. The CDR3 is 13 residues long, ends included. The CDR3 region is CASSLAEGASAVL.

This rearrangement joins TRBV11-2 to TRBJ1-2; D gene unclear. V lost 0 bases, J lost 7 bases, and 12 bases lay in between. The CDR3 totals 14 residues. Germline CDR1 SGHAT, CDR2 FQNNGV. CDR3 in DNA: TGTGCCAGCAGCTTAGAGGGCCCGGCGGGTGGCTACACCTTC. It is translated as CASSLEGPAGGYTF.